The 5 T cell receptor beta chains presented below share a single source sample, sequenced in a study of blood T cell repertoires in COVID-19. Sequenced by immunoSEQ multiplex PCR; TCRdb stores in-frame clones only, minus some. Counted here are fewer than 65,000 clones, roughly 88% occurring once; the ten biggest clones make up 1.3%. The material sequenced was peripheral blood. These receptors were collected from a woman older than 75 with acute or convalescent COVID-19.

The V gene is TRBV5-4, the J gene TRBJ2-1; weak D call: TRBD1 (5 bases). V was trimmed by 4 bases and J by 5 bases, leaving 19 bases between them. CDR1 and CDR2 (germline): SGHNT, YYREEE (reference sequence). There are 16 residues in the CDR3. The CDR3: CASSNQGGGLNNEQFF. CDR3 nucleotide sequence: TGTGCCAGCAGCAACCAGGGTGGCGGATTGAACAATGAGCAGTTCTTC.

This chain links TRBV4-1 with TRBJ2-1; 9 bases match TRBD2. This CDR3 region has 17 residues. J lost 4 bases, V lost 0 bases, and 7 bases had no gene match. Looked up from germline, CDR1 is MGHRA and CDR2 is YSYEKL. CDR3 residues: CASSQDGGRGFYNEQFF. CDR3 bases: TGCGCCAGCAGCCAAGATGGCGGGAGGGGGTTTTACAATGAGCAGTTCTTC.

The V and J genes are TRBV5-1 and TRBJ2-5; TRBD2 is a possible D gene (7 bases). Trimming removed 1 base from V and 1 base from J, with 14 bases in between. Germline values: CDR1 SGHRS, CDR2 YFSETQ. This CDR3 is 16 amino acids long. The CDR3 loop reads CASSLTGAGVQETQYF. The CDR3 region has the DNA TGCGCCAGCAGCTTGACGGGGGCGGGGGTCCAAGAGACCCAGTACTTC.

The V call is TRBV5-4, the J call TRBJ2-5; 9 bases align to TRBD2. Losses at the gene ends were 2 bases for V and 5 bases for J; bases not matched to a gene: 4. CDR1 SGHNT and CDR2 YYREEE come from the germline V gene (reference sequence). The CDR3 loop spans 14 amino acids. The DNA for the CDR3 is TGTGCCAGCAGCTTCGCGGGGGGGCGGGAGACCCAGTACTTC. Protein sequence: CASSFAGGRETQYF.

The gene calls are TRBV15 and TRBJ1-5, with D perhaps matching TRBD1 (5 bases). The CDR3 totals 14 residues. Germline lookup yields CDR1 LNHNV and CDR2 YYDKDF (reference sequence). V lost 0 bases and J 4 bases, leaving 7 bases between the germline ends. The CDR3 region is CATSRDQGNQPQHF. The DNA of the CDR3 is TGTGCCACCAGCAGAGACCAGGGAAATCAGCCCCAGCATTTT.